Here is one T cell receptor (beta chain) with its context. Its recognized antigen is unknown. No qualities accompany the bases; no much larger clone lies one base away. The sample comes from a study of cytomegalovirus exposure and HLA in healthy donors (dated by TCRdb to the late 2010s). For the wider study: According to an earlier analysis of a few hundred of the donors, roughly 180 million T cells yielded 100 million or so unique TCR beta sequences and around 300 Gb of sequence data. The number of donors typed differed by locus, with about 620-630 for A, B, C, DRB1 and DQB1, over 500 for DQA1, over 600 for DPA1, and some 440 for DPB1. About 310 gigabases of sequencing data and approximately 80 million unique TCR sequences were included in an early release covering around 600 HLA-typed donors. Using immunosequencing, the study profiled T cell repertoires from fewer than 850 subjects and related those repertoires to cytomegalovirus serostatus. Donor age, sex, ethnicity and CMV serostatus were compiled alongside the repertoire data. Across some 400 genotyped donors of the cohort, an average of about 250,000 unique TCR beta nucleotide sequences per donor were sequenced, and roughly 20% of those sequences were non-productive. The study combined high-throughput TCR immunosequencing, statistical association of individual TCRs with disease status, and machine learning to predict cytomegalovirus infection status. The genetic ancestry cluster associated with self-reported Caucasian donors included over 65% of the approximately 410 genotyped donors. An earlier analysis of several hundred of the donors applied high-throughput TCR beta sequencing to assess whether each TCR beta V gene segment acted as functional or pseudogenic. Rather than drawing on any new phenotypic data, the later analysis identified candidate immune exposures from TCR beta sequences and the way those sequences occurred across donors. Every discovery cohort repertoire had been produced on one sequencing platform. A later genetic analysis used genome-wide SNP genotypes for about three fifths of the 666 donors, treating that subset as a discovery cohort. A separate validation cohort of some 130 different subjects was used in addition to the approximately 700-subject first cohort. The study aimed to test whether cataloging public T cell receptors could reveal signatures of past pathogen exposure. About five DR-DQ haplotypes were treated as single units for association and clustering because of strong linkage in the cohort. A later analysis re-analyzed previously published TCR beta repertoires from about 730 donors and added high-resolution HLA genotyping to study TCR occurrence patterns. Both class I and class II loci were covered by HLA typing, at four-digit resolution. The full study reports these points: A later genetic analysis reported fewer N-insertions in productive TCRs among donors in an Asian-associated ancestry cluster than the roughly 620-donor mean. The sequencing pipeline was judged likely to have produced a cluster of highly shared sequence variants as a technical artifact. Because counts were too low, 15 or so rarely observed V segments, including chromosome 9 orphons, were excluded from the earlier analysis of several hundred of the donors. A later analysis found that HLA-associated TCR beta chains were more clonally expanded and had lower generation probabilities than equally common non-associated chains. In an earlier analysis of 500 to 650 of the donors, most TCR beta V segments appeared in productive rearrangements about 87% or about 30% of the time, broadly matching IMGT annotations. According to a later analysis, most CMV-associated TCR beta chains appeared to be HLA-restricted, and the HLA associations seemed to be driven largely by CMV exposure. Several of the top co-occurrence clusters appeared to be linked to parvovirus B19, influenza, CMV and Epstein-Barr virus, according to a later analysis. A further reported finding was that TCR beta sequences accurately predicted the HLA-A and HLA-B alleles for most subjects in the first cohort. Cytomegalovirus status was reported to be diagnosed by the classifier with high specificity and sensitivity in both the original and validation cohorts. Because some donors lacked HLA typing at each locus, the association tests relied only on the typed subset. The cohort was sequenced for TCR beta chains only, and without alpha or paired-chain data the features that could be detected were limited. In a later genetic analysis, a missense DCLRE1C variant was associated with V-gene and J-gene trimming of TCR beta chains, and the association was replicated in an independent cohort. The only immune exposure information available for the cohort was CMV serostatus. In vitro tests confirmed that a few of the cytomegalovirus-associated TCR beta chains recognize cytomegalovirus antigens. In a later analysis, TCR association rates were found to vary across HLA loci, with the most associated TCRs seen for DRB1 alleles and the fewest for HLA-C alleles. Specific HLA alleles were associated with around 18,000 TCR beta sequences at a false discovery rate of 0.05 in a later analysis. According to the authors, the approach could potentially be generalized to other disease states and immunological phenotypes. Correlated functional status among segregating V segments might be attributable to linkage disequilibrium, but an unknown experimental factor could not be ruled out. Sequencing depth was assumed to be roughly uniform across donors in the presence/absence analyses, though that assumption may not hold. Most TCR sequences were seen in very few donors, while some public TCRs were found in many individuals. The study gave a list of under 200 TCR beta chains associated with cytomegalovirus. When HLA alleles, especially DR and DQ, strongly co-occurred, TCR associations were difficult to assign to individual alleles.

The library was prepared using the immunoSEQ multiplex PCR assay. A mixture of 60 forward primers for TCR Vbeta segments and 13 reverse primers for TCR Jbeta segments was used in the multiplex PCR. Amplification of the CDR3 region of rearranged TCR beta genes was performed with a multiplex PCR assay on genomic DNA. On the Illumina HiSeq System, the amplified TCR beta libraries were sequenced as 87-base-pair reads. The original methods were these. Across the 670 or so repertoires, a later analysis counted approximately 83 million unique TCR beta chains, around 10 million of which were shared by at least two donors. Raw reads were error-corrected and collapsed into unique sequences with a nearest-neighbor algorithm that merged closely related sequences to remove PCR and sequencing errors. V, D and J gene segments were assigned by aligning CDR3 sequences to IMGT reference sequences. For a sequence to be retained, a match of at least six nucleotides was required to both a V gene segment and a J gene segment. A rearrangement counted as productive if the CDR3 had no stop codons and remained in frame with V and J, and every other rearrangement counted as non-productive. CDR3 was defined by IMGT convention, running from the second conserved V-encoded cysteine to the conserved J-encoded phenylalanine. The earlier analysis of 450 to 750 of the donors excluded any sequence lacking an unambiguous match to a single V gene segment. An earlier analysis of 550 to 650 of the donors classified V segments as functional when productive rearrangements were above 56.7% and as segregating when the standard deviation between donors was above 5%. A statistical classification framework was built to diagnose cytomegalovirus status from the catalog of TCR beta chain sequences. In a later analysis, V and J genes were assigned by comparing TCR nucleotide sequences against IMGT/GENE-DB human TR gene sequences. In a later analysis, CDR3 sequences and most-parsimonious VDJ recombination scenarios were assigned using the TCRdist pipeline. In a later analysis, each TCR beta chain was defined by its CDR3 amino acid sequence together with its V-gene family, and reads lacking a unique V-gene family were excluded. In a later analysis, 550 to 650 highly shared, low-generation-probability nucleotide sequences were removed to address suspected cross-contamination and a sequencing artifact. In a later analysis, a clonal expansion index for each public chain was calculated from normalized within-repertoire ranks of inferred template counts. A later analysis computed generation probabilities with a VDJ recombination model fitted to out-of-frame rearrangements, and checked the results against IGoR. In a later analysis, hypergeometric tests were used to score TCR-TCR, TCR-HLA and TCR-CMV co-occurrence, with a repertoire-size bias correction applied to TCR pairs. False discovery rates were estimated in a later analysis by permuting HLA or CMV assignments 20 times. A later analysis grouped co-occurring TCRs with DBSCAN, adding TCRdist sequence similarity when clustering within HLA-allele-positive subsets. Repertoires with fewer than 30,000 or more than 120,000 public chains were left out of co-occurrence clustering, as were five repertoires with anomalous nucleotide sharing. TCRdb obtained this table from immuneACCESS and retained in-frame rearrangements with V and J assigned. These tables miss some clones; where compared with another copy, unresolved V genes account for less than half of the shortfall, and the remainder is unexplained. For V, J and clone size, that table is used; D and trimming come from the DNA. For this sample the table gives fewer than 150,000 clones, of which approximately 61% were detected only once. The ten biggest clones cover about 1.5% of the sample.

In total, approximately 690 healthy bone marrow donors made up the cohort. At the time of sampling, all cohort members were nominally healthy, though unrecorded immune exposures were likely present. Of the roughly 620 cohort members, about 280 had positive CMV serostatus and 350 to 400 had negative CMV serostatus, and CMV serostatus was not recorded for the donor. Each donor provided a peripheral blood sample, and peripheral blood mononuclear cells were used for TCR beta sequencing. The Qiagen DNeasy Blood Extraction Kit was used to extract genomic DNA from the blood cell samples. The sample comprised PBMCs. This receptor was taken from a human donor in good health.

Read as DNA, the sequence is TGTGCCAGCAGTGAAGCGACTAGTTTAGCCAAAAACATTCAGTACTTC. Translation gives CASSEATSLAKNIQYF. The rearranged chain carries TRBV6-1 and TRBJ2-4, with TRBD2 as a weak D call on 6 bases. According to the germline V gene, CDR1 reads MNHNS and CDR2 reads SASEGT. The CDR3 starts with the cysteine, ends with the phenylalanine, and has 16 residues. Only the CDR3 DNA stays, 48 bases, in frame from base 1. Trimming takes 0 bases from V and 0 bases from J, and the germline ends sit 9 bases apart.